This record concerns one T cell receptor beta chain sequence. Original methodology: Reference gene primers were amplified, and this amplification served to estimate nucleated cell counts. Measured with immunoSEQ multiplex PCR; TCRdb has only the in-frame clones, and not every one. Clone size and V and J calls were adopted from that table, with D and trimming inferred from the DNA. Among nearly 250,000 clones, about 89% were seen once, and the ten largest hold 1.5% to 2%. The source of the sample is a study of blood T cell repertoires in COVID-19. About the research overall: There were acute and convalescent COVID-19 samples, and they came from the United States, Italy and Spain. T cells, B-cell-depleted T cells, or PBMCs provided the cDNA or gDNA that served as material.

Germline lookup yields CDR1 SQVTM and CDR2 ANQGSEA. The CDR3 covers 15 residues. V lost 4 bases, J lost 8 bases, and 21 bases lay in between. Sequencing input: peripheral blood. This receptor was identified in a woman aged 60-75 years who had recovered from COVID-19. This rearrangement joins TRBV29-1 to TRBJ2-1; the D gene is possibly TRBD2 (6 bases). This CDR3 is CSVVTSAGWKDEQFF. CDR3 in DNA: TGCAGCGTTGTTACGTCGGCGGGGTGGAAGGATGAGCAGTTCTTC.